Each of the 22 T cell receptor beta chains below was sequenced from the same sample in a study of T cells after yellow fever vaccination. MiXCR, applied by TCRdb to the 5' RACE reads, yields one record per CDR3 protein. The sample has under 100,000 distinct CDR3 sequences, around 5.8% seen once. Material: CD8+ T cells sorted from PBMCs, obtained 10 days after the yellow fever booster vaccination. These receptors were taken from a man younger than 30 who received the YFV17D yellow fever vaccine.

This sequence joins TRBV25-1 and TRBJ1-1; TRBD1 aligns across 8 bases. This CDR3 has 14 amino acids. Germline trimming cut 6 bases from V and 3 bases from J; bases unmatched to any gene: 6. Per the germline V gene, CDR1 is MGHDK and CDR2 is SYGVNS. CDR3 bases: TGTGCCAGCAGGACGTACAGGGGGGACACTGAAGCTTTCTTT. Translating gives CASRTYRGDTEAFF.

This clonotype was seen many times. The rearrangement joins TRBV20-1 to TRBJ2-7; maybe TRBD1 (5 bases). The V end lost 1 base, the J end lost 1 base, and 14 bases lay between the germline ends. This CDR3 is 15 amino acids long. CDR1 and CDR2 from the germline V gene are DFQATT and SNEGSKA (reference sequence). The DNA for the CDR3 is TGCAGTGCTAGAGGCCAAGGGGAATGGTCCTACGAGCAGTACTTC. Its translation: CSARGQGEWSYEQYF.

The gene calls are TRBV4-3 and TRBJ1-5; D not certain. V lost 4 bases, J lost 6 bases, and 16 bases lay in between. Germline V gene data show CDR1 as LGHNA and CDR2 as YSLEER. The CDR3 runs to 15 residues. CDR3 bases: TGCGCCAGCAGCCTTAAATATCTTGCCGGTCAGCCCCAGCATTTT. Protein sequence: CASSLKYLAGQPQHF.

There are many counts of this clonotype. The V and J genes are TRBV7-9 and TRBJ1-1; D uncertain. V lost 2 bases and J 1 base, leaving 5 bases between the germline ends. The CDR3 is 13 amino acids. Germline V gene sequence: CDR1 SEHNR, CDR2 FQNEAQ (reference sequence). The CDR3 loop reads CASSLSENTEAFF. The CDR3 coding sequence is TGTGCCAGCAGCTTATCAGAGAACACTGAAGCTTTCTTT.

This clonotype was seen only a few times. The chain's CDR3 is CATDRGGASYEQFF. DNA for the CDR3: TGTGCCACCGATCGGGGGGGGGCTAGTTATGAGCAGTTCTTC. V is TRBV15 and J is TRBJ2-1; 8 bases are shared with TRBD2. CDR1 is LNHNV, CDR2 YYDKDF, per germline (reference sequence). The CDR3 consists of 14 residues. V lost 8 bases and J lost 8; bases outside the gene matches: 11.

This clonotype occurred a few times. This chain links TRBV14 with TRBJ2-3, with 7 bases matching TRBD1. The CDR3 totals 15 residues. The V segment lost 2 bases and the J segment 6 bases; nucleotides outside the gene matches: 8. The germline V gene has CDR1 SGHDN and CDR2 FVKESK. The CDR3: CASSQPDRARDTQYF. DNA for the CDR3: TGTGCCAGCAGCCAACCCGACAGGGCTAGGGATACGCAGTATTTT.

This clonotype was recorded a few times. The rearrangement uses TRBV27 and TRBJ2-1; no clear D. Germline V gene lookup returns CDR1 MNHEY and CDR2 SMNVEV (reference sequence). Trimming stripped 6 bases from V and 8 bases from J, with 14 bases between. This CDR3 is built from 13 residues. The CDR3 nucleotides read TGTGCCAGCAGCACAGTTGACGTTGATGAGCAGTTCTTC. Encoded protein: CASSTVDVDEQFF.

The chain carries TRBV4-1 and TRBJ1-1, with 7 bases fitting TRBD1. In germline, CDR1 is MGHRA, CDR2 YSYEKL. Trimming removed 5 bases from V and 1 base from J; junction bases left unmatched: 1. This CDR3 contains 13 residues. CDR3 loop: CASSNRGNTEAFF. The CDR3 DNA sequence: TGCGCCAGCAGCAACAGGGGGAACACTGAAGCTTTCTTT.

This clonotype was detected ten times or more. V is TRBV11-2 and J is TRBJ1-1, with a tentative D call TRBD1 (6 bases). This CDR3 is 15 amino acids long. With 8 bases removed from V and 4 bases from J, the gap between germline ends came to 20 bases. Per germline, CDR1 SGHAT and CDR2 FQNNGV. The CDR3 loop reads CASARAGKGGTEAFF. CDR3 nucleotides: TGTGCCAGCGCCCGGGCAGGGAAAGGGGGCACTGAAGCTTTCTTT.

This chain connects TRBV5-1 to TRBJ2-7; D call uncertain. V was clipped by 0 bases and J by 0 bases, with 7 bases between them. Germline lookup yields CDR1 SGHRS and CDR2 YFSETQ. This CDR3 has 14 residues. CDR3 bases: TGCGCCAGCAGCTTGGCCGCACTCTCCTACGAGCAGTACTTC. As protein: CASSLAALSYEQYF. The whole variable domain, remainder taken from reference TRBV5-1 and TRBJ2-7, is KAGVTQTPRYLIKTRGQQVTLSCSPISGHRSVSWYQQTPGQGLQFLFEYFSETQRNKGNFPGRFSGRQFSNSRSEMNVSTLELGDSALYLCASSLAALSYEQYFGPGTRLTVT.

This clonotype was counted a few times. V is TRBV2 and J is TRBJ2-7; TRBD1 matches at 9 bases. Germline CDR1 SNHLY, CDR2 FYNNEI. Trimming took 8 bases from V and 1 from J; bases not matched to a gene: 6. The CDR3 spans 14 residues. The CDR3 DNA reads as TGTGCCAGCTACCACAGGGGGCATTCCTACGAGCAGTACTTC. Amino acid sequence: CASYHRGHSYEQYF. Complete variable domain (other parts from reference TRBV2 and TRBJ2-7): EPEVTQTPSHQVTQMGQEVILRCVPISNHLYFYWYRQILGQKVEFLVSFYNNEISEKSEIFDDQFSVERPDGSNFTLKIRSTKLEDSAMYFCASYHRGHSYEQYFGPGTRLTVT.

This clonotype was counted at least ten times. CDR3 residues: CASSYSLGPYQPQHF. CDR3 bases: TGTGCCAGCAGTTACTCTCTGGGACCCTATCAGCCCCAGCATTTT. The chain is built from TRBV6-2 or TRBV6-3 and TRBJ1-5, with D maybe TRBD1 (5 bases). Trimming pared 0 bases from V and 5 bases from J, leaving 11 bases between. This CDR3 comprises 15 residues. Germline V CDR1 and CDR2: MNHEY, SVGEGT.

This clonotype was seen a few times. The rearrangement joins TRBV19 to TRBJ1-5, with no clear D. The CDR3 consists of 14 residues. CDR1 is LNHDA and CDR2 is SQIVND in the germline V gene (reference sequence). V lost 5 bases and J lost 2, with 10 bases in between. Here the CDR3 reads CASSEVIRNQPQHF. CDR3 nucleotides: TGTGCCAGTAGTGAAGTTATCCGCAATCAGCCCCAGCATTTT. Full variable domain (missing parts from reference TRBV19 and TRBJ1-5): DGGITQSPKYLFRKEGQNVTLSCEQNLNHDAMYWYRQDPGQGLRLIYYSQIVNDFQKGDIAEGYSVSREKKESFPLTVTSAQKNPTAFYLCASSEVIRNQPQHFGDGTRLSIL.

This chain links TRBV7-2 with TRBJ2-1; no firm D call. V was pared by 1 base and J by 8 bases, with 0 bases between. This CDR3 has 10 residues. The germline CDR1 and CDR2 sequences are SGHTA and FQGNSA. CDR3 residues: CASSLDEQFF. The CDR3 DNA follows: TGTGCCAGCAGCTTAGATGAGCAGTTCTTC.

In its sample, this clonotype was seen many times. The V gene is TRBV7-9, the J gene TRBJ2-5; possible D gene TRBD1, 6 bases. This CDR3 spans 13 amino acids. Germline V lookup: CDR1 SEHNR, CDR2 FQNEAQ (reference sequence). The V end was cut by 5 bases, the J end by 2 bases, with 9 bases between. CDR3 loop: CASSSRGQETQYF. The CDR3 region has the DNA TGTGCCAGCAGCAGTAGGGGGCAAGAGACCCAGTACTTC.

This rearrangement joins TRBV3-1 to TRBJ2-3; D unresolved. Germline assignment: CDR1 LGHDT and CDR2 YNNKEL (reference sequence). This CDR3 contains 15 residues. V was pared by 6 bases and J by 4 bases, with 17 bases between. CDR3 residues: CASSSTLEEADTQYF. CDR3 sequence (DNA): TGTGCCAGCAGTTCGACCCTGGAAGAGGCAGATACGCAGTATTTT.

The sample holds a few counts of this clonotype. This chain connects TRBV27 to TRBJ2-7; D is possibly TRBD1 or TRBD2 (5 bases each). Germline CDR1 and CDR2: MNHEY and SMNVEV (reference sequence). V lost 5 bases, J lost 2 bases, and 13 bases lay in between. CDR3 length: 14 residues. The CDR3 bases are TGTGCCAGCAGTCTGGGACCGACCCCCTACGAGCAGTACTTC. This sequence encodes CASSLGPTPYEQYF.

This clonotype has a count of ten or more. The V gene is TRBV27, the J gene TRBJ1-1; perhaps TRBD1 as D (6 bases). Germline loops: CDR1 MNHEY, CDR2 SMNVEV (reference sequence). V was cut by 6 bases and J by 8 bases, with 16 bases left in between. This CDR3 has 13 amino acids. The DNA for the CDR3 is TGTGCCAGCAGGTCTTACAGGGTTGGGGAAGCTTTCTTT. Translating gives CASRSYRVGEAFF.

This clonotype was seen a few times. This rearrangement joins TRBV25-1 to TRBJ2-7, with D perhaps given as TRBD1 or TRBD2 (5 bases each). The V and J ends lost 4 bases and 9 bases respectively, with 19 bases between them. Germline-derived CDR1 and CDR2 are MGHDK and SYGVNS. The CDR3 has 14 amino acids. The CDR3 coding sequence is TGTGCCAGCAGTGCATGGGACGCCCCTGGGCGGCAGTACGTC. Its translation: CASSAWDAPGRQYV.

The chain joins TRBV7-3 to TRBJ2-3; a weak D match, TRBD2 (5 bases). Trimming removed 2 bases from V and 3 bases from J, with 12 bases in between. The CDR3 covers 15 residues. The germline gives CDR1 SGHTA, CDR2 FQGTGA. CDR3 DNA sequence: TGTGCCAGCAGCTTAGAATCGCTAGCTACAGATACGCAGTATTTT. Protein product: CASSLESLATDTQYF.

The rearrangement uses TRBV12-3 or TRBV12-4 and TRBJ1-1; 8 bases line up with TRBD1. This CDR3 is 14 amino acids long. V dropped 2 bases and J dropped 6; count of bases not matched to a gene: 5. The CDR3 here is CASSLSQGAPEAFF. The CDR3 coding sequence is TGTGCCAGCAGTTTATCGCAGGGGGCCCCTGAAGCTTTCTTT.

This clonotype was counted only a few times. V is TRBV19 and J is TRBJ1-6, with D possibly being TRBD1 (6 bases). The V end lost 5 bases, the J end lost 9 bases, and 14 bases lay between the germline ends. The CDR3 is 14 residues long. Germline loops: CDR1 LNHDA, CDR2 SQIVND (reference sequence). For the CDR3, the DNA is TGTGCCAGTAGTCCGGACAGAGGACCTTCACCCCTCCACTTT. Protein product: CASSPDRGPSPLHF.